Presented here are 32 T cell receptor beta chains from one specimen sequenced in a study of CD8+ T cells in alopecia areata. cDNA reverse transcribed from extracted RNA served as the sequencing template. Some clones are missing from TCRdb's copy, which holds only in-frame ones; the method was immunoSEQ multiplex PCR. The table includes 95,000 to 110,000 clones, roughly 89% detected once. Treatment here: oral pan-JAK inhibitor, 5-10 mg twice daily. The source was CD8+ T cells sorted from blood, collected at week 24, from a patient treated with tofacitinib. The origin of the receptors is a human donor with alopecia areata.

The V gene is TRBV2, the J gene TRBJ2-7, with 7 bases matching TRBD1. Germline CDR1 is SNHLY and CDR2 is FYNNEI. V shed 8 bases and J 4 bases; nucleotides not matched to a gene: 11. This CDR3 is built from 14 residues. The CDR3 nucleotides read TGTGCCAGCGGTTCCGACAGGGTAGTGTACGAGCAGTACTTC. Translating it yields CASGSDRVVYEQYF.

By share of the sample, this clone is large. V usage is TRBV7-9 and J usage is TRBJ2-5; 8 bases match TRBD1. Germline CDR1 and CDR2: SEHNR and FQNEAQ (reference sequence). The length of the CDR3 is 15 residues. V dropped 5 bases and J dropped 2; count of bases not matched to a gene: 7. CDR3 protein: CASSRFGQGQETQYF. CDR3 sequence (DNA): TGTGCCAGCAGCCGTTTCGGACAGGGACAAGAGACCCAGTACTTC.

This CDR3 is CASSSPWGGIGQETQYF. Here the CDR3 DNA reads TGTGCCAGCAGCTCCCCCTGGGGGGGGATAGGCCAAGAGACCCAGTACTTC. The gene calls are TRBV7-9 and TRBJ2-5, with TRBD2 matching over 7 bases. CDR3 length equals 17 residues. The V and J ends lost 4 bases and 1 base, in that order; junction bases with no gene match: 12. Germline assignment: CDR1 SEHNR and CDR2 FQNEAQ (reference sequence). The full variable domain, completed using reference TRBV7-9 and TRBJ2-5, is DTGVSQNPRHKITKRGQNVTFRCDPISEHNRLYWYRQTLGQGPEFLTYFQNEAQLEKSRLLSDRFSAERPKGSFSTLEIQRTEQGDSAMYLCASSSPWGGIGQETQYFGPGTRLLVL.

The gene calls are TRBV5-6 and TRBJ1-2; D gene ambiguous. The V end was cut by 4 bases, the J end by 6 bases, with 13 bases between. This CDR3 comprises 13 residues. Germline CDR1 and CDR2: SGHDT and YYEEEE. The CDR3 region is CASSLDPYNGYTF. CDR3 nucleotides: TGTGCCAGCAGCCTGGACCCATACAATGGCTACACCTTC.

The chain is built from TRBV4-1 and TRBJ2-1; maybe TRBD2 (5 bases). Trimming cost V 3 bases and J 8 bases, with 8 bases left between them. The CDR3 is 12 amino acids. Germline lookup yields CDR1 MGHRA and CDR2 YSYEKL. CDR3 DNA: TGCGCCAGCAGCCACCCCGGGGATGAGCAGTTCTTC. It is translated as CASSHPGDEQFF.

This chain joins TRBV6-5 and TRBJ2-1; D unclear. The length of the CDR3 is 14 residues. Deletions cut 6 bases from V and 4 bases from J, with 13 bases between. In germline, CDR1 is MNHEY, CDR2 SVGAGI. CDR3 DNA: TGTGCCAGCAGGCAAGCCGGCCGATACAATGAGCAGTTCTTC. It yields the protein CASRQAGRYNEQFF.

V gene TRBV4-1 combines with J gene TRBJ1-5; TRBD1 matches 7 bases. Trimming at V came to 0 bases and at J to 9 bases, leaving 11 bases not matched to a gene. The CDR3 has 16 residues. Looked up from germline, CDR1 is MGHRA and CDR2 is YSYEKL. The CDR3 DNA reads TGCGCCAGCAGCCAAGACCCGGGACAGCTGGTGGGGCCCCAGCATTTT. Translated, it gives CASSQDPGQLVGPQHF.

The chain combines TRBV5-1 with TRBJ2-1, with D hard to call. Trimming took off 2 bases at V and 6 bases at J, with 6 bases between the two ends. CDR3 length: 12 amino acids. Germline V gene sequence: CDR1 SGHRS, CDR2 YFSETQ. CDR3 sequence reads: CASSFSGNEQFF. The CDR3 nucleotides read TGCGCCAGCAGCTTTTCGGGCAATGAGCAGTTCTTC.

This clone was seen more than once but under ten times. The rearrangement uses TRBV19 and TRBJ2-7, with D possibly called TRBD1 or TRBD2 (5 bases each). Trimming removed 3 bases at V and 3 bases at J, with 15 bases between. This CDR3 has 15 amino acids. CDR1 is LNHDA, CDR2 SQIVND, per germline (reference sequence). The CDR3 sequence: CASSIGQGEVYEQYF. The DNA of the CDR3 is TGTGCCAGTAGTATTGGGCAGGGAGAAGTCTACGAGCAGTACTTC.

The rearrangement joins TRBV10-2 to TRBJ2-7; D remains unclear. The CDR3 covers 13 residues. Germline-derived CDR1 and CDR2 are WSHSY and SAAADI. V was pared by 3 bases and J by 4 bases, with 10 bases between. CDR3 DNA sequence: TGCGCCAGCAGTGAATCGGCAGATTACGAGCAGTACTTC. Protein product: CASSESADYEQYF.

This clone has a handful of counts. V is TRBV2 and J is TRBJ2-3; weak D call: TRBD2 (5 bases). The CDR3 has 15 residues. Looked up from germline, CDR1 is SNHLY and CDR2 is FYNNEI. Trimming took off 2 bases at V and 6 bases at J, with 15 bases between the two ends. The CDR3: CASSEIGVVQDTQYF. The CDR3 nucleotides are TGTGCCAGCAGTGAAATCGGGGTTGTCCAGGATACGCAGTATTTT.

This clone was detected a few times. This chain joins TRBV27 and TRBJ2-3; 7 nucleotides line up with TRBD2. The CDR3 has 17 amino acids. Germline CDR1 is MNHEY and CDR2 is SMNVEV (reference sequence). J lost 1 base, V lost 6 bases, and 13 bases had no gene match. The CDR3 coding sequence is TGTGCCAGCAGCCGCTTGGTAGTGGCGGGGGGCACAGATACGCAGTATTTT. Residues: CASSRLVVAGGTDTQYF.

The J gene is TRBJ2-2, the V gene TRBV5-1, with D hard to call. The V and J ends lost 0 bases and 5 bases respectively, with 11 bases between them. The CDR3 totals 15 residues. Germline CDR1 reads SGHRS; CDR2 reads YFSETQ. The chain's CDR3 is CASSLADAPTGELFF. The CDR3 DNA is TGCGCCAGCAGCTTGGCCGATGCCCCGACCGGGGAGCTGTTTTTT. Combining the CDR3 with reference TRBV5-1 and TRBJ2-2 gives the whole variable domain KAGVTQTPRYLIKTRGQQVTLSCSPISGHRSVSWYQQTPGQGLQFLFEYFSETQRNKGNFPGRFSGRQFSNSRSEMNVSTLELGDSALYLCASSLADAPTGELFFGEGSRLTVL.

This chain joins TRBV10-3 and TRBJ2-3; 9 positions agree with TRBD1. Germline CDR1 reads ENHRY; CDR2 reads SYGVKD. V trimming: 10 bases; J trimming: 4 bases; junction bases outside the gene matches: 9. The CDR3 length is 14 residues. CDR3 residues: CASRTGDEADTQYF. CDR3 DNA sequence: TGTGCCAGCAGGACAGGGGATGAGGCAGATACGCAGTATTTT.

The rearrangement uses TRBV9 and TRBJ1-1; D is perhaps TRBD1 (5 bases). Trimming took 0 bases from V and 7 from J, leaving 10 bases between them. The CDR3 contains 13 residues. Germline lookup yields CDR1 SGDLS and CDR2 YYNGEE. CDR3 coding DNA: TGTGCCAGCAGCGTAGTATATGACAGTGAAGCTTTCTTT. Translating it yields CASSVVYDSEAFF.

CDR3 in DNA: TGTGCCAGTAGTGAATTAGACAGAGGCCCCCTCTATGGCTACACCTTC. It is translated as CASSELDRGPLYGYTF. The chain couples TRBV19 to TRBJ1-2; perhaps TRBD1 as D (5 bases). The V gene's germline CDR1 is LNHDA and CDR2 SQIVND (reference sequence). The V end was cut by 5 bases, the J end by 4 bases, with 20 bases between. CDR3 length: 16 amino acids.

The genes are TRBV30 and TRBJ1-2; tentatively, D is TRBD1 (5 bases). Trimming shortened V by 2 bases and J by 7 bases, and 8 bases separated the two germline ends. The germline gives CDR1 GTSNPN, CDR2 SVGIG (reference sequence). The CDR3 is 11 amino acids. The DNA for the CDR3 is TGTGCCTGGAGTATAGGGGTTGGCTACACCTTC. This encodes CAWSIGVGYTF.

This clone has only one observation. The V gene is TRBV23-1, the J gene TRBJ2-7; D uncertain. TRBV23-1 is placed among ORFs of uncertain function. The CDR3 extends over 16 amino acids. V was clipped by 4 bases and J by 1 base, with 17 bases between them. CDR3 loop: CASSLFPGEPSYEQYF. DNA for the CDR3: TGCGCCAGCAGTCTCTTCCCTGGGGAACCTTCCTACGAGCAGTACTTC.

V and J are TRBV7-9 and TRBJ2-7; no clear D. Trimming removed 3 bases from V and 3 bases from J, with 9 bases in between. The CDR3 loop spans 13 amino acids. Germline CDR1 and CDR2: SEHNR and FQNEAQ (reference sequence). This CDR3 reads CASSLDDFYEQYF. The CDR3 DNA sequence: TGTGCCAGCAGCTTGGATGATTTCTACGAGCAGTACTTC.

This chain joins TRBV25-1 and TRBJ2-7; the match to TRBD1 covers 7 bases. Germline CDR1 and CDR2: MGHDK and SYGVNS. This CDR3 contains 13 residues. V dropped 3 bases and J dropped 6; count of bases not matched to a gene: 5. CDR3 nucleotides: TGTGCCAGCAGTGACGGACAGGCTCCCGAGCAGTACTTC. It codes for CASSDGQAPEQYF.

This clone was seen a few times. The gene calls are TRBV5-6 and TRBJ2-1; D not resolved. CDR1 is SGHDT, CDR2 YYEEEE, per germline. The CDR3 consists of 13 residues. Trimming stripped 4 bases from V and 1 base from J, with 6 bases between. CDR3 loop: CASSVGSYNEQFF. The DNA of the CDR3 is TGTGCCAGCAGCGTGGGATCCTACAATGAGCAGTTCTTC.

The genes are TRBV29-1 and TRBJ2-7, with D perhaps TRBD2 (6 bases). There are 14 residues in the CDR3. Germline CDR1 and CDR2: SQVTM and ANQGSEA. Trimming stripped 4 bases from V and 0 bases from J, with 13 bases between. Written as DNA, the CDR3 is TGCAGCGTTGGAACGGGGGACGGCTCCTACGAGCAGTACTTC. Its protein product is CSVGTGDGSYEQYF.

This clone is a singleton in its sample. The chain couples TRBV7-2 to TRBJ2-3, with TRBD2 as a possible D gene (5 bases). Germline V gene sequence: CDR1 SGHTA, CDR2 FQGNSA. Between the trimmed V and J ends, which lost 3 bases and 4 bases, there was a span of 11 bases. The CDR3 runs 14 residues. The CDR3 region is CASSLRDSADTQYF. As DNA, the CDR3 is TGTGCCAGCAGCTTGAGGGATTCGGCAGATACGCAGTATTTT.

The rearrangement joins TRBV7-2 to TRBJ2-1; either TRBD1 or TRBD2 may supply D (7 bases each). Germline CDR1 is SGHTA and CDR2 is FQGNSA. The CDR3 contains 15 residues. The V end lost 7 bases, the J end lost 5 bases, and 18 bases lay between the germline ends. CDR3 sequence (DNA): TGTGCCAGCACCTCAGGGGGGGGCCTGGACAATGAGCAGTTCTTC. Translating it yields CASTSGGGLDNEQFF.

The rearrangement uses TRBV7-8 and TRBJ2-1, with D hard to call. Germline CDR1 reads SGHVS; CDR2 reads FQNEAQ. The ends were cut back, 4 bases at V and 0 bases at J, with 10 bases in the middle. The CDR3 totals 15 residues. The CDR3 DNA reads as TGTGCCAGCAGCTCCGCGGCGGACTCCTACAATGAGCAGTTCTTC. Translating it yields CASSSAADSYNEQFF.

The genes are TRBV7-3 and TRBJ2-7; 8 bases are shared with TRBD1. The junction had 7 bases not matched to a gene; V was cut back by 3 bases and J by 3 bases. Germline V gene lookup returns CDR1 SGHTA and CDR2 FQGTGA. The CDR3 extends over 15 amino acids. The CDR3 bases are TGTGCCAGCAGCTTGACAGGGGTGGTAAACTACGAGCAGTACTTC. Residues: CASSLTGVVNYEQYF. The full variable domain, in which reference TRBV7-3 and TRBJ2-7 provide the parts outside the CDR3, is GAGVSQTPSNKVTEKGKYVELRCDPISGHTALYWYRQSLGQGPEFLIYFQGTGAADDSGLPNDRFFAVRPEGSVSTLKIQRTERGDSAVYLCASSLTGVVNYEQYFGPGTRLTVT.

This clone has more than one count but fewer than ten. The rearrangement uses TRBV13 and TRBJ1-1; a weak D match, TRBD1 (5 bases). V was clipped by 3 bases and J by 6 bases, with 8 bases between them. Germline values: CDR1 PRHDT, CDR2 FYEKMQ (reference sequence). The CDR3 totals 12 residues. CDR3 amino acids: CASSFLGAEAFF. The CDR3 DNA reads TGTGCCAGCAGCTTCTTAGGGGCTGAAGCTTTCTTT. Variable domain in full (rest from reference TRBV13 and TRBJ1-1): AAGVIQSPRHLIKEKRETATLKCYPIPRHDTVYWYQQGPGQDPQFLISFYEKMQSDKGSIPDRFSAQQFSDYHSELNMSSLELGDSALYFCASSFLGAEAFFGQGTRLTVV.

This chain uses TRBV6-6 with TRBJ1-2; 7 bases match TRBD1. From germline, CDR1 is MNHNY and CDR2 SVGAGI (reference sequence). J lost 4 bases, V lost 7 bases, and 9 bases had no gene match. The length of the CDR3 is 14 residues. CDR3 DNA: TGTGCCAGCACCCCCGGGACAGCACTCTATGGCTACACCTTC. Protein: CASTPGTALYGYTF.

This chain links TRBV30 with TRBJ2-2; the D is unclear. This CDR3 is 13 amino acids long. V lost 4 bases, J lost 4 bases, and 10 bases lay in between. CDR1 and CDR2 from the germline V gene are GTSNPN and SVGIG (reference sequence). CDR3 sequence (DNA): TGTGCCTGGACCCCCCCCGTCACCGGGGAGCTGTTTTTT. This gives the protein CAWTPPVTGELFF.

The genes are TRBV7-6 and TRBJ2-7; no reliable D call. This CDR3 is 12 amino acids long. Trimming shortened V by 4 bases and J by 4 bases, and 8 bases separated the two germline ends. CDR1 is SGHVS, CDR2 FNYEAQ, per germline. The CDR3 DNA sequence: TGTGCCAGCAGCTCCGGAATGTACGAGCAGTACTTC. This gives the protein CASSSGMYEQYF.

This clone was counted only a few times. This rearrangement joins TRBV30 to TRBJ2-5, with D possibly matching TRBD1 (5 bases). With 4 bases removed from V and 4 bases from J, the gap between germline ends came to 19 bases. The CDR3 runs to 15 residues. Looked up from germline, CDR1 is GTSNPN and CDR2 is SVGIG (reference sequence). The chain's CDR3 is CAWTRDSSYRETQYF. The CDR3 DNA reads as TGTGCCTGGACCCGCGACAGTAGCTATCGAGAGACCCAGTACTTC.

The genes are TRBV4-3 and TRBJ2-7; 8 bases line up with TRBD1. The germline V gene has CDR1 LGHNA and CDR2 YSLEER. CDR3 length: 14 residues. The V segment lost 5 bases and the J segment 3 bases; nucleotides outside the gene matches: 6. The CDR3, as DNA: TGCGCCAGCAGCGGAGGGACAGGCAGCTACGAGCAGTACTTC. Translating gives CASSGGTGSYEQYF.